Listed here are 15 T cell receptor beta chains from one sample, sequenced in a study of shared clonotypes between healthy human individuals. Generated by immunoSEQ multiplex PCR, the TCRdb table keeps only in-frame clones and is missing some. Altogether nearly 1 million clones are present, approximately 80% being singletons, with the ten largest covering around 1.4%. The sample was memory CD4+ T cells sorted from blood. The sample's subset: CD45RA-negative fraction. The receptors here all came from a man aged 18 to 29 in good health.

This clone has just a few counts. The chain combines TRBV7-9 with TRBJ1-6; D might be TRBD1 (5 bases). The CDR3 is 15 amino acids. Trimming cost V 0 bases and J 8 bases, with 11 bases left between them. The germline gives CDR1 SEHNR, CDR2 FQNEAQ (reference sequence). CDR3: CASSLALTGYSPLHF. The DNA for the CDR3 is TGTGCCAGCAGCTTAGCGCTAACAGGTTATTCACCCCTCCACTTT.

The rearrangement links TRBV6-1 to TRBJ2-2; D unclear. CDR1 is MNHNS and CDR2 is SASEGT in the germline V gene. This CDR3 region has 13 residues. V was pared by 2 bases and J by 3 bases, with 4 bases between. The CDR3 protein is CASSERHTGELFF. DNA of the CDR3: TGTGCCAGCAGTGAACGGCACACCGGGGAGCTGTTTTTT.

The rearrangement uses TRBV6-1 and TRBJ1-1; 7 bases fit TRBD1. Trimming at V came to 7 bases and at J to 3 bases, leaving 8 bases not matched to a gene. The CDR3 runs 14 residues. CDR1 is MNHNS, CDR2 SASEGT, per germline. As DNA, the CDR3 is TGTGCCAGCACCCCCATCAGGGGGGACACTGAAGCTTTCTTT. This translates into CASTPIRGDTEAFF.

The chain combines TRBV7-2 with TRBJ2-7; 7 bases are a match to TRBD2. The length of the CDR3 is 15 residues. The ends lost 1 base at V and 2 bases at J; junction bases unmatched: 5. Germline lookup yields CDR1 SGHTA and CDR2 FQGNSA. The chain's CDR3 is CASSLDPAGAYEQYF. CDR3 DNA: TGTGCCAGCAGCTTAGACCCGGCGGGAGCCTACGAGCAGTACTTC.

The gene calls are TRBV28 and TRBJ1-5, with D perhaps matching TRBD1 (5 bases). Trimming stripped 3 bases from V and 6 bases from J, with 15 bases between. This CDR3 is 15 amino acids long. Germline V gene lookup returns CDR1 MDHEN and CDR2 SYDVKM. The CDR3 loop reads CASSLGGLGSQPQHF. As DNA, the CDR3 is TGTGCCAGCAGTTTGGGGGGTCTCGGTAGTCAGCCCCAGCATTTT.

On this clone: This may come from a read error, since a much larger clone is one base off. The chain employs TRBV9 and TRBJ1-2; D is uncertain. The V and J ends lost 3 bases and 8 bases respectively, with 5 bases between them. In germline, CDR1 is SGDLS, CDR2 YYNGEE. This CDR3 has 10 residues. The CDR3 DNA is TGTGCCAGCAGCGGGATAGGCTACACCTTC. Protein product: CASSGIGYTF.

The chain is built from TRBV27 and TRBJ1-2; D unclear. This CDR3 has 12 amino acids. From germline, CDR1 is MNHEY and CDR2 SMNVEV (reference sequence). V gave up 6 bases and J gave up 6 bases, with 11 bases separating them. CDR3 sequence: CASRNSGHGYTF. The CDR3 coding sequence is TGTGCCAGCAGAAACAGTGGGCATGGCTACACCTTC.

The chain carries TRBV5-8 and TRBJ2-3; no firm D call. Trimming took off 1 base at V and 0 bases at J, with 3 bases between the two ends. The CDR3 runs to 13 residues. Germline-derived CDR1 and CDR2 are SGHTS and YDEGEE. Here the CDR3 DNA reads TGTGCCAGCAGCTTGCCAAGCACAGATACGCAGTATTTT. As protein: CASSLPSTDTQYF.

This clone was counted once. The chain uses TRBV5-1 and TRBJ1-1; D call uncertain. This CDR3 has 15 residues. The germline V and J ends were trimmed by 0 bases and 3 bases, with 12 bases remaining between them. CDR1 is SGHRS and CDR2 is YFSETQ in the germline V gene. CDR3 DNA sequence: TGCGCCAGCAGCTTGGGATGGGCGTCGGACACTGAAGCTTTCTTT. Residues: CASSLGWASDTEAFF.

About this clone: This specimen includes other DNA sequences encoding the same CDR3. The chain joins TRBV28 to TRBJ1-1; D call uncertain. Germline loops: CDR1 MDHEN, CDR2 SYDVKM. V lost 4 bases and J 0 bases, leaving 9 bases between the germline ends. This CDR3 contains 14 residues. The CDR3 sequence: CASSSPGLNTEAFF. Here the CDR3 DNA reads TGTGCCAGCAGTTCCCCTGGGTTGAACACTGAAGCTTTCTTT.

The chain has TRBV19 and TRBJ1-3, with TRBD1 identical over 9 bases. Germline-derived CDR1 and CDR2 are LNHDA and SQIVND (reference sequence). This CDR3 is 18 amino acids long. V lost 7 bases, J lost 0 bases, and 13 bases stayed unmatched. This CDR3 reads CASTSPWNRGLSGNTIYF. The CDR3 coding sequence is TGTGCCAGTACCTCCCCCTGGAACAGGGGGCTCTCTGGAAACACCATATATTTT. Combining the CDR3 with reference TRBV19 and TRBJ1-3 gives the whole variable domain DGGITQSPKYLFRKEGQNVTLSCEQNLNHDAMYWYRQDPGQGLRLIYYSQIVNDFQKGDIAEGYSVSREKKESFPLTVTSAQKNPTAFYLCASTSPWNRGLSGNTIYFGEGSWLTVV.

About this clone: Germline is not matched at one junction end, which may reflect a read error. CDR3: CASSGSGGISMKF. The DNA for the CDR3 is TGTGCCAGTAGTGGGTCGGGAGGCATTTCAATGAAGTTC. This sequence joins TRBV19 and TRBJ2-7, with TRBD2 matching 7 bases. The germline CDR1 and CDR2 sequences are LNHDA and SQIVND (reference sequence). CDR3 length: 13 residues. Supplemented by reference TRBV19 and TRBJ2-7, the full variable domain reads DGGITQSPKYLFRKEGQNVTLSCEQNLNHDAMYWYRQDPGQGLRLIYYSQIVNDFQKGDIAEGYSVSREKKESFPLTVTSAQKNPTAFYLCASSGSGGISMKFGPGTRLTVT.

As for this clone: Additional DNA sequences in this sample encode the identical CDR3. This rearrangement joins TRBV20-1 to TRBJ2-7; D is uncertain. Germline loops: CDR1 DFQATT, CDR2 SNEGSKA (reference sequence). This CDR3 is built from 11 residues. The V and J ends lost 3 bases and 1 base respectively, with 4 bases between them. This CDR3 is CSARTSYEQYF. The CDR3 coding sequence is TGCAGTGCTAGGACTTCCTACGAGCAGTACTTC.

The chain joins TRBV5-1 to TRBJ2-5; 8 nucleotides align to TRBD2. Trimming cost V 4 bases and J 3 bases; bases outside gene matches: 11. Per germline, CDR1 SGHRS and CDR2 YFSETQ. The CDR3 totals 16 residues. In nucleotides, the CDR3 is TGCGCCAGCAGCCGAACCAATAGCGGGGTAAAAGAGACCCAGTACTTC. It is translated as CASSRTNSGVKETQYF.

The chain uses TRBV6-1 and TRBJ2-3; D possibly corresponds to TRBD1 (5 bases). Germline V gene sequence: CDR1 MNHNS, CDR2 SASEGT. The CDR3 totals 14 residues. With 5 bases removed from V and 2 bases from J, the gap between germline ends came to 11 bases. CDR3 protein: CASSPRGTTDTQYF. The CDR3 DNA sequence: TGTGCCAGCAGTCCTAGGGGAACCACAGATACGCAGTATTTT.